These 4 T cell receptor beta chains were sequenced from one sample in a study of blood T cell repertoires in COVID-19. Method: immunoSEQ multiplex PCR; TCRdb's copy keeps in-frame clones and lacks some. The top ten clones hold 5.5% to 8.5% of a sample with about 210,000 clones, about three quarters of them seen once. Material: peripheral blood. The receptors originated from a woman in her 70s with acute or convalescent COVID-19.

The V and J genes are TRBV7-2 and TRBJ1-2; D is unresolved. The V gene's germline CDR1 is SGHTA and CDR2 FQGNSA. The V gene lost 5 bases and the J gene lost 0 bases, with 16 bases spanning the gap. This CDR3 is built from 16 residues. In nucleotides, the CDR3 is TGTGCCAGCAGCCTAGAGAGTGGCGGGGCTAACTATGGCTACACCTTC. It yields the protein CASSLESGGANYGYTF.

This chain links TRBV2 with TRBJ2-7; D perhaps matches TRBD1 (5 bases). Looked up from germline, CDR1 is SNHLY and CDR2 is FYNNEI. V lost 3 bases and J 2 bases, leaving 11 bases between the germline ends. CDR3 length equals 14 residues. The CDR3 loop reads CASSEGVGPYEQYV. Here the CDR3 DNA reads TGTGCCAGCAGTGAGGGCGTGGGGCCCTACGAGCAGTACGTC.

The chain has TRBV7-2 and TRBJ2-1; TRBD2 agrees at 11 bases. The germline V gene has CDR1 SGHTA and CDR2 FQGNSA. CDR3 length equals 15 residues. Losses at the gene ends were 5 bases for V and 9 bases for J; bases not matched to a gene: 9. The CDR3 DNA reads as TGTGCCAGCAGCCAGGTCACTAGCGGGGGTACTGAGCAGTTCTTC. This translates into CASSQVTSGGTEQFF.

The CDR3 DNA follows: TGTGCCAGCAGTACGACAAATATGAACACTGAAGCTTTCTTT. Its protein product is CASSTTNMNTEAFF. The V call is TRBV27, the J call TRBJ1-1, with D unresolved. CDR1 MNHEY and CDR2 SMNVEV come from the germline V gene (reference sequence). There are 14 residues in the CDR3. V was shortened by 5 bases and J by 0 bases, with 10 bases between the two germline ends.